The rows below give T cell receptor beta chains drawn from one sample of a study of blood T cells in healthy people across ages. TCRdb processed the 5' RACE reads anew with MiXCR; each CDR3 protein has one entry. Here the sample spans roughly 1,800,000 distinct CDR3 sequences, just under 50% being singletons. Material: blood. The receptors were sampled from a woman aged 40 to 50 in good health. Each CDR3 is given with its conserved first and last residue. The D gene is left open where the match is weak. For some rows the clone size is stated as once, few or many, or as a class when expanded; others skip it.

clone size	J gene	V gene	D gene	CDR3 DNA	CDR3 protein
NA	TRBJ2-1	TRBV7-9	NA	TGTGCCAGCAGCTTAGCCTGGGGGGAACTCAATGAGCAGTTCTTC	CASSLAWGELNEQFF
NA	TRBJ2-7	TRBV29-1	NA	TGCAGCGTGAATGATGCGGGGTTCTACGAGCAGTACTTC	CSVNDAGFYEQYF
once	TRBJ2-7	TRBV6-5	NA	TGTGCCAGCAGTTACTTCCAAGGGAACGGGGGCCTTTCCTACGAGCAGTACTTC	CASSYFQGNGGLSYEQYF
NA	TRBJ1-6	TRBV6-5	TRBD1	TGTGCCAGCAGTTACTCATACCCACCGGGACAGCGTAATTCACCCCTCCACTTT	CASSYSYPPGQRNSPLHF
NA	TRBJ1-3	TRBV4-1	TRBD1	TGCGCCAGCAGCCAAGCCCCACAGGGGAATGGAAACACCATATATTTT	CASSQAPQGNGNTIYF
NA	TRBJ2-6	TRBV3-1	TRBD2	TGTGCCAGCAGCCAGGAGGCGGGGGGACCTTTCTCTGGGGCCAACGTCCTGACTTTC	CASSQEAGGPFSGANVLTF
NA	TRBJ1-1	TRBV20-1	NA	TGCAGTGCTAGAGGGGCCGGGACACAGAACACTGAAGCTTTCTTT	CSARGAGTQNTEAFF
NA	TRBJ2-1	TRBV20-1	TRBD2	TGCAGTGCTCCCTATGCGGGGGGCTGGGATGAGCAGTTCTTC	CSAPYAGGWDEQFF
many	TRBJ1-2	TRBV6-6	NA	TGTGCCAGCAGTTACGAGGGGCCCTCCACCTATGGCTACACCTTC	CASSYEGPSTYGYTF
NA	TRBJ1-2	TRBV2	TRBD1	TGTGCCAGCAGTGAGAACAGGGGGCTGGATGGCTACACCTTC	CASSENRGLDGYTF
NA	TRBJ2-5	TRBV5-1	TRBD1	TGCGCCAGCAGCTTGGTTGGGACAGTTCCACAAGAGACCCAGTACTTC	CASSLVGTVPQETQYF
NA	TRBJ2-5	TRBV6-1	NA	TGTGCCAGCGAAAATACAGGATCGGAGACCCAGTACTTC	CASENTGSETQYF
NA	TRBJ1-5	TRBV7-3	NA	TGTGCCAGCAGCTTACAGGCGGGGCAGCCCCAGCATTTT	CASSLQAGQPQHF
few	TRBJ2-7	TRBV5-1	NA	TGCGCCAGCAGGAATCCGGGACCAGAGTTCTACGAGCAGTACTTC	CASRNPGPEFYEQYF
NA	TRBJ2-7	TRBV6-2/TRBV6-3	NA	TGTGCCAGCAGGGACGGAACCTCCTACGAGCAGTACTTC	CASRDGTSYEQYF
many	TRBJ2-5	TRBV4-3	NA	TGCGCCAGCAGCCGTGGGTTAGGGGACTACCAAGAGACCCAGTACTTC	CASSRGLGDYQETQYF
NA	TRBJ2-4	TRBV7-2	TRBD1	TGTGCCAGCAGAAAAGACAGGGTGTCCAAAAACATTCAGTACTTC	CASRKDRVSKNIQYF
NA	TRBJ2-2	TRBV6-2/TRBV6-3	NA	TGTGCCAGCAGTTATGTACAGGGCCCCGGGGAGCTGTTTTTT	CASSYVQGPGELFF
NA	TRBJ2-7	TRBV28	TRBD1	TGTGCCAGCAGTCAGGGACAGGGCGCTAGCTCCTACGAGCAGTACTTC	CASSQGQGASSYEQYF
NA	TRBJ2-1	TRBV6-2/TRBV6-3	TRBD1	TGTGCCAGCAGTTACGAGACAGGGTTTTACAATGAGCAGTTCTTC	CASSYETGFYNEQFF
NA	TRBJ2-7	TRBV7-2	NA	TGTGCCAGCAGCGCTACGGTGGGGTCATCCTACGAGCAGTACTTC	CASSATVGSSYEQYF
NA	TRBJ2-5	TRBV6-4	TRBD2	TGTGCCAGCAGTGTGCGACTAGCGGGGCAAGAGACCCAGTACTTC	CASSVRLAGQETQYF
NA	TRBJ2-1	TRBV5-1	NA	TGCGCCAGCAGAGGGGAAGGGGGATCCTACAATGAGCAGTTCTTC	CASRGEGGSYNEQFF
NA	TRBJ1-2	TRBV5-1	NA	TGCGCCAGCAGCTCCGCGGGAGATAGGCATGGCTACACCTTC	CASSSAGDRHGYTF
few	TRBJ2-1	TRBV7-2	TRBD1	TGTGCCAGCAGCCTAGGACAGGTCTTCGCCAATGAGCAGTTCTTC	CASSLGQVFANEQFF
NA	TRBJ2-3	TRBV20-1	NA	TGCAGTGCTAGAGATCAGGGGGGGATCGGCACAGATACGCAGTATTTT	CSARDQGGIGTDTQYF